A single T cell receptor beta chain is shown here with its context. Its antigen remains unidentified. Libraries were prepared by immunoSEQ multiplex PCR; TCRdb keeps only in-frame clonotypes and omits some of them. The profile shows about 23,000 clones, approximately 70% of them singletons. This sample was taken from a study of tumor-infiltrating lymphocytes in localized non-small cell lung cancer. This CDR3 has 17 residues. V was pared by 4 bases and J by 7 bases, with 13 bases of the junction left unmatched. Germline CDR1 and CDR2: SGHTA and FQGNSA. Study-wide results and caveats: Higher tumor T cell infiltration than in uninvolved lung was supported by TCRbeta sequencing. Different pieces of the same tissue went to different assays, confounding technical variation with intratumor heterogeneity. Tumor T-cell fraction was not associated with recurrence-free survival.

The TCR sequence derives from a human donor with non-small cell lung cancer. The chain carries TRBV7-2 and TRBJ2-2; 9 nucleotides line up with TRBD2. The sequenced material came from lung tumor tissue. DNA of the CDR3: TGTGCCAGCAGCTATGGCGGGGGGGAAAGGGTAGGCGGGGAGCTGTTTTTT. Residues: CASSYGGGERVGGELFF. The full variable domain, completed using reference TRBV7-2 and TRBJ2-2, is GAGVSQSPSNKVTEKGKDVELRCDPISGHTALYWYRQSLGQGLEFLIYFQGNSAPDKSGLPSDRFSAERTGGSVSTLTIQRTQQEDSAVYLCASSYGGGERVGGELFFGEGSRLTVL.